The clone carrying this TCR beta chain was observed once. This entry belongs to a study of blood T cell repertoires in COVID-19. The CDR3 covers 14 residues. CDR1 is WSHSY and CDR2 is SAAADI in the germline V gene. Deletions cut 3 bases from V and 6 bases from J, with 9 bases between. Data came from immunoSEQ multiplex PCR; TCRdb stores just in-frame clones and leaves some out. The data hold around 100,000 clones, with less than 95% observed a single time. Source material: peripheral blood. The origin of this receptor is a man aged 50 to 60 with acute or convalescent COVID-19. V gene TRBV10-2 combines with J gene TRBJ2-6; D is uncertain. DNA for the CDR3: TGCGCCAGCAGTGACAGTCCAGAGGCCAACGTCCTGACTTTC. It translates to CASSDSPEANVLTF.